These 22 T cell receptor beta chains were sequenced from one sample in a study of multiple sclerosis patients with progressive multifocal leukoencephalopathy (dated by TCRdb to the late 2010s). Library preparation was by the immunoSEQ multiplex PCR assay. TCRdb limited this immuneACCESS table to in-frame rearrangements with V and J called. A share of clones is missing; checked studies link under half to unresolved V genes, and the rest is unexplained. The sample records about 30,000 clones, more than 75% of which are singletons. The ten largest make up roughly 3.1% of the sample. The time point label, as the study defines it: time of PML onset. Per the publication, the treatment or condition label means: on natalizumab therapy at sampling. Specimen: PBMCs, collected from a patient treated with natalizumab. The source of these receptors is a human donor with progressive multifocal leukoencephalopathy.

The V and J genes are TRBV19 and TRBJ2-7, with 9 bases lining up with TRBD1. Trimming at V came to 4 bases and at J to 2 bases, leaving 6 bases not matched to a gene. Germline CDR1 reads LNHDA; CDR2 reads SQIVND (reference sequence). The CDR3 is 15 amino acids. For the CDR3, the DNA is TGTGCCAGTAGTACGGGGGGACAGGGTACCTACGAGCAGTACTTC. Translating gives CASSTGGQGTYEQYF. Drawing the rest from reference TRBV19 and TRBJ2-7, the complete variable domain is DGGITQSPKYLFRKEGQNVTLSCEQNLNHDAMYWYRQDPGQGLRLIYYSQIVNDFQKGDIAEGYSVSREKKESFPLTVTSAQKNPTAFYLCASSTGGQGTYEQYFGPGTRLTVT.

The gene calls are TRBV4-3 and TRBJ2-4; 11 bases agree with TRBD1. Germline-derived CDR1 and CDR2 are LGHNA and YSLEER. After removal of 0 bases from V and 7 bases from J, the junction contained 5 bases not matched to a gene. CDR3 length: 16 amino acids. The chain's CDR3 is CASSQEGDRGTNIQYF. Written as DNA, the CDR3 is TGCGCCAGCAGCCAAGAGGGGGACAGGGGGACGAACATTCAGTACTTC.

V is TRBV19 and J is TRBJ1-3, with D possibly TRBD1 on 6 matching bases. V shed 7 bases and J shed 0 bases, with 10 bases lying between them. The length of the CDR3 is 14 residues. In germline, CDR1 is LNHDA, CDR2 SQIVND (reference sequence). DNA for the CDR3: TGTGCCAGTAAGAGGGGGGACTCTGGAAACACCATATATTTT. Protein sequence: CASKRGDSGNTIYF. The full variable domain, completed using reference TRBV19 and TRBJ1-3, is DGGITQSPKYLFRKEGQNVTLSCEQNLNHDAMYWYRQDPGQGLRLIYYSQIVNDFQKGDIAEGYSVSREKKESFPLTVTSAQKNPTAFYLCASKRGDSGNTIYFGEGSWLTVV.

This chain connects TRBV7-2 to TRBJ1-1; D not resolved. Deletions cut 3 bases from V and 8 bases from J, with 16 bases between. CDR1 is SGHTA, CDR2 FQGNSA, per germline. The CDR3 length is 14 residues. The chain's CDR3 is CASSFLSRNGEAFF. The CDR3 region has the DNA TGTGCCAGCAGCTTCTTAAGCCGTAACGGGGAAGCTTTCTTT.

V is TRBV29-1 and J is TRBJ1-4; D gene unclear. CDR1 is SQVTM, CDR2 ANQGSEA, per germline. The CDR3 loop spans 13 amino acids. V dropped 4 bases and J dropped 5 bases, with 11 bases sitting between them. The CDR3 here is CSVAFRGNEKLFF. The CDR3 DNA reads TGCAGCGTTGCATTTCGGGGAAATGAAAAACTGTTTTTT.

This chain uses TRBV28 with TRBJ2-7; D tentatively fits TRBD1 or TRBD2 (5 bases each). The V end was cut by 3 bases, the J end by 0 bases, with 9 bases between. The CDR3 spans 14 residues. Germline V CDR1 and CDR2: MDHEN, SYDVKM. In DNA, the CDR3 is TGTGCCAGCAGTTTGGCAGGGAGCTCCTACGAGCAGTACTTC. This encodes CASSLAGSSYEQYF.

J is TRBJ1-4 and V is TRBV28; D is unclear. Trimming took off 1 base at V and 1 base at J, with 7 bases between the two ends. The V gene's germline CDR1 is MDHEN and CDR2 SYDVKM. This CDR3 is built from 15 residues. The CDR3 region has the DNA TGTGCCAGCAGTTTATTTGTGGTAACTAATGAAAAACTGTTTTTT. As protein: CASSLFVVTNEKLFF.

The chain employs TRBV28 and TRBJ1-2; a possible D gene is TRBD1 (6 bases). The germline V gene has CDR1 MDHEN and CDR2 SYDVKM. This CDR3 contains 14 residues. V was clipped by 5 bases and J by 5 bases, with 15 bases between them. CDR3 sequence reads: CASSTGPSVYGYTF. CDR3 coding DNA: TGTGCCAGCAGTACAGGGCCGAGTGTTTATGGCTACACCTTC.

This clone has only a few counts. The sample contains more than one DNA sequence encoding this CDR3. V and J are TRBV7-9 and TRBJ2-1, with 12 positions matching TRBD2. The CDR3 contains 17 residues. V lost 3 bases, J lost 9 bases, and 12 bases stayed unmatched. Germline CDR1 is SEHNR and CDR2 is FQNEAQ (reference sequence). The CDR3, as DNA: TGTGCCAGCAGCTTCCTATCTAGCGGGAGGGGACGGGGTGAGCAGTTCTTC. This translates into CASSFLSSGRGRGEQFF.

The CDR3 coding sequence is TGTGCCAGCAGTCCCACTAGGAATTCACCCCTCCACTTT. It codes for CASSPTRNSPLHF. The chain carries TRBV27 and TRBJ1-6; D is undetermined. The CDR3 covers 13 residues. V was trimmed by 5 bases and J by 7 bases, leaving 9 bases between them. CDR1 is MNHEY and CDR2 is SMNVEV in the germline V gene (reference sequence).

The chain carries TRBV6-4 and TRBJ2-3; the match to TRBD2 covers 13 bases. Germline V gives CDR1 MRHNA, CDR2 SNTAGT. The V gene end was trimmed by 6 bases and the J gene end by 1 base; junction bases not matched to a gene: 4. The CDR3 is made up of 16 amino acids. CDR3 residues: CASSLGTSGGTDTQYF. DNA for the CDR3: TGTGCCAGCAGCCTTGGGACTAGCGGGGGCACAGATACGCAGTATTTT.

This clone was seen a handful of times. The rearrangement uses TRBV6-4 and TRBJ1-2; no clear D gene. CDR3 length: 16 residues. Trimming pared 2 bases from V and 4 bases from J, leaving 17 bases between. The germline V gene has CDR1 MRHNA and CDR2 SNTAGT. The CDR3 nucleotides read TGTGCCAGCAGTGACACGAGGAACGAGGGCGGCTATGGCTACACCTTC. Protein product: CASSDTRNEGGYGYTF.

This chain links TRBV7-6 with TRBJ2-2, with 14 bases matching TRBD2. There are 18 residues in the CDR3. J was trimmed by 4 bases and V by 8 bases; bases with no gene match: 12. Germline loops: CDR1 SGHVS, CDR2 FNYEAQ. The CDR3 loop is CASENRLAGGPSTGELFF. DNA of the CDR3: TGTGCCAGCGAAAATAGACTAGCGGGAGGGCCGAGCACCGGGGAGCTGTTTTTT.

The V call is TRBV7-9, the J call TRBJ2-7; weak D call: TRBD2 (6 bases). The germline V and J ends were trimmed by 6 bases and 7 bases, with 16 bases remaining between them. Germline V gene sequence: CDR1 SEHNR, CDR2 FQNEAQ (reference sequence). The CDR3 has 13 amino acids. The CDR3 sequence: CASRNGWGEEQYF. CDR3 coding DNA: TGTGCCAGCAGGAACGGTTGGGGGGAGGAGCAGTACTTC.

The rearrangement links TRBV18 to TRBJ1-1; D is possibly TRBD1 (5 bases). CDR3 length: 21 residues. The V gene's germline CDR1 is KGHSH and CDR2 LQKENI. V was cut by 3 bases and J by 0 bases, with 29 bases left in between. The CDR3, as DNA: TGTGCCAGCTCACCCCCCCGGGGACGGATCTCTTCGTTCGTCATGAACACTGAAGCTTTCTTT. Its translation is CASSPPRGRISSFVMNTEAFF.

This clone was recorded only once. Here the CDR3 reads CASSLGTAFNQPQHF. The CDR3 nucleotides read TGCGCCAGCAGCTTGGGTACAGCTTTCAATCAGCCCCAGCATTTT. This chain links TRBV5-1 with TRBJ1-5; D unresolved. V was shortened by 0 bases and J by 3 bases, with 10 bases between the two germline ends. Germline CDR1 SGHRS, CDR2 YFSETQ. This CDR3 has 15 residues.

The gene calls are TRBV10-3 and TRBJ2-3; D is possibly TRBD1 (5 bases). The CDR3 is 12 residues long. Per the germline V gene, CDR1 is ENHRY and CDR2 is SYGVKD. V shed 7 bases and J shed 5 bases, with 10 bases lying between them. CDR3 loop: CAITSGLDTQYF. The CDR3 coding sequence is TGTGCCATCACCTCAGGGTTAGATACGCAGTATTTT.

V is TRBV4-3 and J is TRBJ2-5, with no clear D. There are 16 residues in the CDR3. Per germline, CDR1 LGHNA and CDR2 YSLEER. The V end lost 0 bases, the J end lost 1 base, and 12 bases lay between the germline ends. CDR3 sequence: CASSQEPPPGQETQYF. The CDR3, as DNA: TGCGCCAGCAGCCAAGAGCCCCCCCCAGGCCAAGAGACCCAGTACTTC.

The chain combines TRBV29-1 with TRBJ1-1, with D possibly being TRBD1 (6 bases). The CDR3 contains 13 residues. The germline V gene has CDR1 SQVTM and CDR2 ANQGSEA. V lost 6 bases to trimming and J lost 11 bases, with 22 bases between them. In nucleotides, the CDR3 is TGCAGCGTGAGGCAGGGGAGTCAGGGGTGGGCTTTCTTT. This sequence encodes CSVRQGSQGWAFF.

The chain employs TRBV5-8 and TRBJ2-7; D is perhaps TRBD1 (8 bases). The CDR3 contains 18 residues. The germline CDR1 and CDR2 sequences are SGHTS and YDEGEE. The V end lost 4 bases, the J end lost 0 bases, and 23 bases lay between the germline ends. DNA of the CDR3: TGTGCCAGCAGCAGAGGACAGGGACTATCCTACTACTCCTACGAGCAGTACTTC. Translation gives CASSRGQGLSYYSYEQYF.

The chain links TRBV9 to TRBJ2-7; TRBD2 matches at 11 bases. CDR1 SGDLS and CDR2 YYNGEE come from the germline V gene. With 3 bases clipped from V and 5 bases from J, the junction kept 4 bases outside the gene matches. This CDR3 is 14 amino acids long. CDR3 protein: CASSGGLADDEQYF. CDR3 DNA: TGTGCCAGCAGCGGGGGACTAGCGGACGACGAGCAGTACTTC. The variable domain in full, completed from reference TRBV9 and TRBJ2-7, reads DSGVTQTPKHLITATGQRVTLRCSPRSGDLSVYWYQQSLDQGLQFLIQYYNGEERAKGNILERFSAQQFPDLHSELNLSSLELGDSALYFCASSGGLADDEQYFGPGTRLTVT.

The chain is built from TRBV15 and TRBJ1-2, with 7 bases identical to TRBD1. The V segment lost 0 bases and the J segment 0 bases; nucleotides outside the gene matches: 1. Germline lookup yields CDR1 LNHNV and CDR2 YYDKDF (reference sequence). This CDR3 spans 15 amino acids. The CDR3 DNA is TGTGCCACCAGCAGAGAGACAGGGCCTAACTATGGCTACACCTTC. This translates into CATSRETGPNYGYTF.